This TCR beta chain was sequenced in a study of blood T cell repertoires in COVID-19. Across the whole study: Sites across the United States, Italy and Spain contributed samples from acute and convalescent COVID-19. From T cells, B-cell-depleted T cells, or PBMCs came the material, which was cDNA or gDNA.

Patients in Seattle were enrolled during active infection, then followed longitudinally. Generated by immunoSEQ multiplex PCR, the TCRdb table keeps only in-frame clones and is missing some. Altogether about 170,000 clones are present, about nine tenths being singletons, with the ten largest covering roughly 9.7%. The V end was cut by 6 bases, the J end by 0 bases, with 12 bases between. CDR1 and CDR2 (germline): LNHDA, SQIVND (reference sequence). The CDR3 covers 15 residues. The sequenced material came from peripheral blood. This sequence was found in a woman in her fifties or sixties with COVID-19, enrolled during active disease. V gene TRBV19 combines with J gene TRBJ2-4; weak D call: TRBD1 (6 bases). The CDR3 DNA sequence: TGTGCCAGTAGGGGGGCGGTATTAGCCAAAAACATTCAGTACTTC. Translation gives CASRGAVLAKNIQYF.